These T cell receptor beta chains were read from a single sample in a study of shared clonotypes between healthy human individuals. Method: immunoSEQ multiplex PCR; TCRdb's copy keeps in-frame clones and lacks some. This table holds around 1,900,000 clones, about 94% found once. Sequences were obtained from naive CD8+ T cells from PBMCs. These receptors were collected from a man aged 18 to 35 in good health. Some clones in this sample may be carry-over from other donors' samples. CDR3s include the opening cysteine and the closing phenylalanine or tryptophan. A D gene is named only where the DNA matches it firmly. Where a row states a size, it is once, few, many or the class of an expanded clone; other rows omit it.

clone_size j_call d_call v_call cdr3_aa cdr3_nt
- TRBJ1-1 - TRBV27 CASSTFQNTEAFF TGTGCCAGCAGTACCTTCCAGAACACTGAAGCTTTCTTT
- TRBJ2-7 - TRBV27 CASSSLTLLYEQYF TGTGCCAGCAGTTCCCTTACATTACTCTACGAGCAGTACTTC
- TRBJ2-7 - TRBV27 CASGRRGQHYEQYF TGTGCCAGCGGAAGGCGGGGACAACATTACGAGCAGTACTTC
- TRBJ2-3 - TRBV9 CASSARPGPRGTDTQYF TGTGCCAGCAGCGCGCGCCCCGGGCCCCGTGGCACAGATACGCAGTATTTT
once TRBJ2-7 - TRBV10-1 CASSERTGYAPYEQYF TGCGCCAGCAGTGAGAGAACAGGCTACGCCCCCTACGAGCAGTACTTC
- TRBJ2-7 - TRBV7-9 CASSPRGRAYEQYF TGTGCCAGCAGCCCGAGGGGGAGAGCCTACGAGCAGTACTTC
- TRBJ2-7 - TRBV21-1 CASSPPAGGPFFEQYF TGTGCCAGCAGCCCCCCCGCGGGAGGGCCCTTTTTTGAGCAGTACTTC
- TRBJ2-7 TRBD1 TRBV27 CASRGQGWAEQYF TGTGCCAGCAGAGGACAGGGCTGGGCCGAGCAGTACTTC
- TRBJ2-6 TRBD1 TRBV28 CASRYQGVSSGANVLTF TGTGCCAGCAGATACCAGGGGGTTAGCTCTGGGGCCAACGTCCTGACTTTC
- TRBJ2-1 TRBD2 TRBV7-9 CASSLETGLADYNEQFF TGTGCCAGCAGCTTAGAGACAGGACTAGCGGATTACAATGAGCAGTTCTTC
- TRBJ2-7 TRBD2 TRBV7-6 CASSLSSGRSLAF TGTGCCAGCAGCTTATCTAGCGGGAGGAGTTTGGCCTTC
- TRBJ2-1 TRBD2 TRBV9 CASSVGLAGNNEQFF TGTGCCAGCAGCGTGGGGCTAGCGGGGAACAATGAGCAGTTCTTC
- TRBJ1-5 - TRBV4-2 CASSQEGQFNQPQHF TGTGCCAGCAGCCAAGAGGGGCAGTTCAATCAGCCCCAGCATTTT
- TRBJ2-7 TRBD2 TRBV7-9 CASSLERERYEQYF TGTGCCAGCAGCCTTGAGCGGGAAAGGTACGAGCAGTACTTC
- TRBJ2-7 TRBD2 TRBV28 CASSRVAGTYEQYF TGTGCCAGCAGTCGGGTAGCGGGTACCTACGAGCAGTACTTC
- TRBJ2-1 TRBD1 TRBV29-1 CSVEGLTGPSYNEQFF TGCAGCGTTGAAGGCCTGACAGGGCCCTCCTACAATGAGCAGTTCTTC
- TRBJ2-1 - TRBV28 CASRRADTDNEQFF TGTGCCAGCAGGAGGGCGGACACAGACAATGAGCAGTTCTTC
- TRBJ2-6 - TRBV19 CASNDRRGSGANVLTF TGTGCCAGTAACGACAGGCGGGGATCTGGGGCCAACGTCCTGACTTTC
- TRBJ2-2 - TRBV5-1 CASSLVKVGGELFF TGCGCCAGCAGCCTGGTAAAAGTCGGCGGGGAGCTGTTTTTT
once TRBJ2-1 TRBD2 TRBV9 CASSQRGTSGSGAYNEQFF TGTGCCAGCAGCCAGAGGGGGACTAGCGGGAGTGGGGCTTACAATGAGCAGTTCTTC
- TRBJ2-7 - TRBV5-8 CASSLSPSSYEQYF TGTGCCAGCAGCTTGTCGCCCAGCTCCTACGAGCAGTACTTC
- TRBJ2-7 TRBD2 TRBV9 CASSSGLAGANEQYF TGTGCCAGCAGCTCCGGACTAGCGGGAGCTAACGAGCAGTACTTC
few TRBJ1-3 - TRBV9 CASSTQGAQVSGNTIYF TGTGCCAGCAGCACACAGGGAGCTCAAGTCTCTGGAAACACCATATATTTT
- TRBJ2-7 - TRBV11-2 CASTSSVYEQYF TGTGCCAGCACCTCATCCGTCTACGAGCAGTACTTC
- TRBJ2-5 - TRBV29-1 CSVDTRVETQYF TGCAGCGTTGACACGAGGGTCGAGACCCAGTACTTC
- TRBJ2-1 TRBD2 TRBV9 CASSVELAGGGEQFF TGTGCCAGCAGCGTTGAGTTAGCGGGAGGAGGGGAGCAGTTCTTC
- TRBJ2-3 TRBD2 TRBV6-6 CASSSRTSGSIDTQYF TGTGCCAGCAGTTCGCGGACTAGCGGGAGTATAGATACGCAGTATTTT
- TRBJ2-1 - TRBV7-7 CASSFGSVGEQFF TGTGCCAGCAGCTTCGGGTCAGTAGGTGAGCAGTTCTTC
- TRBJ2-1 TRBD2 TRBV11-2 CASSLRTTKRAGGPEQFF TGTGCCAGCAGCTTAAGGACCACAAAGCGGGCGGGAGGTCCTGAGCAGTTCTTC
- TRBJ1-3 - TRBV19 CASSIGHGYDGNTIYF TGTGCCAGTAGTATAGGCCACGGCTATGATGGAAACACCATATATTTT
- TRBJ2-7 - TRBV12-5 CASGITPYEQYF TGTGCTAGTGGTATTACACCCTACGAGCAGTACTTC
- TRBJ1-4 - TRBV27 CASRGTGYEKLFF TGTGCCAGCAGGGGAACGGGGTATGAAAAACTGTTTTTT
- TRBJ1-1 - TRBV15 CATSRARDAGWDAFF TGTGCCACCAGCAGAGCCCGAGATGCCGGGTGGGATGCTTTCTTT
- TRBJ2-5 TRBD2 TRBV4-1 CASSQGPGGGGETQYF TGCGCCAGCAGCCAAGGGCCTGGCGGGGGGGGTGAGACCCAGTACTTC
- TRBJ1-1 - TRBV7-9 CASSLEFTGDNTEAFF TGTGCCAGCAGCTTAGAGTTTACAGGAGATAACACTGAAGCTTTCTTT
once TRBJ2-6 TRBD1 TRBV5-5 CASSLWTGFSGANVLTF TGTGCCAGCAGCTTGTGGACAGGGTTTTCTGGGGCCAACGTCCTGACTTTC
- TRBJ2-3 - TRBV10-2 CASSFTSYSDTQYF TGCGCCAGCAGTTTTACTAGTTACTCTGATACGCAGTATTTT
- TRBJ2-7 TRBD1 TRBV7-9 CASSTGTGTYEQYF TGTGCCAGCAGCACCGGGACAGGGACCTACGAGCAGTACTTC
- TRBJ2-5 TRBD2 TRBV4-1 CASSQSGLAGDYF TGCGCCAGCAGCCAATCGGGACTAGCGGGGGATTACTTC
- TRBJ2-7 - TRBV9 CASSPQGPDEQYF TGTGCCAGCAGCCCCCAGGGACCCGACGAGCAGTACTTC
- TRBJ1-2 TRBD1 TRBV30 CAWSQGDGYTF TGTGCCTGGAGTCAGGGGGACGGCTACACCTTC
- TRBJ2-7 - TRBV27 CASSPGTSPYEQYF TGTGCCAGCAGTCCCGGGACGTCCCCCTACGAGCAGTACTTC
- TRBJ1-1 - TRBV9 CASSAGGMNTEAFF TGTGCCAGCAGCGCGGGAGGCATGAACACTGAAGCTTTCTTT
- TRBJ1-1 - TRBV2 CAVRLPEAFF TGTGCCGTACGGCTCCCTGAAGCTTTCTTT
- TRBJ2-1 - TRBV28 CASSRGGTSNEQFF TGTGCCAGCAGTCGGGGCGGGACTTCGAATGAGCAGTTCTTC